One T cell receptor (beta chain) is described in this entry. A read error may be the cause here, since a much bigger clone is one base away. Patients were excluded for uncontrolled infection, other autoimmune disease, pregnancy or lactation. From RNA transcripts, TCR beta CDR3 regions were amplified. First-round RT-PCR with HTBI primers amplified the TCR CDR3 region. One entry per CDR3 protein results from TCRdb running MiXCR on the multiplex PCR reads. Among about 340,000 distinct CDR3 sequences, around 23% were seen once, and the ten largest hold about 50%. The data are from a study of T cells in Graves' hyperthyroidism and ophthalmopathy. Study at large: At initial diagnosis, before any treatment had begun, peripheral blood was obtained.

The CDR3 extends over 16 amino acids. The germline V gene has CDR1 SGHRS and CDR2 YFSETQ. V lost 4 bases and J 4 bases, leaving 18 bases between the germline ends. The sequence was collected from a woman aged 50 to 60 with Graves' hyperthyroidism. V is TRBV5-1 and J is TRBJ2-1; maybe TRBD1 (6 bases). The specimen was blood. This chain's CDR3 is CASSPITGFGYNEQFF. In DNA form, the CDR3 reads TGCGCCAGCAGCCCTATCACAGGGTTTGGGTACAATGAGCAGTTCTTC.